This entry is about one T cell receptor (beta chain). Per the germline V gene, CDR1 is KGHSH and CDR2 is LQKENI. The V end lost 4 bases, the J end lost 4 bases, and 13 bases lay between the germline ends. CDR3 size: 14 residues. TCRdb's table, derived via immunoSEQ multiplex PCR, lists solely in-frame clones and lacks some. The table shows tens of thousands of clones, with approximately 88% occurring only once. The entry originates in a study of chemoradiotherapy in HPV16-positive cancers. Study as a whole: Functional T-cell assays on two HPV16-positive patients' cells defined candidate HPV-specific clones and common TCR motifs.

Over chemoradiotherapy, repertoires were sampled more than once. This TCR was recovered from a human donor with HPV-associated anogenital cancer. The sample consisted of blood, taken from a patient who underwent chemoradiotherapy. V gene TRBV18 combines with J gene TRBJ1-1; D not certain. The CDR3 is CASSLPVPGTEAFF. The CDR3 DNA reads TGTGCCAGCTCACTCCCAGTGCCGGGCACTGAAGCTTTCTTT.